The 2 T cell receptor beta chains below all came from one sample that was sequenced in a study of CD8 T cells in ankylosing spondylitis. TCRdb reprocessed the 5' RACE reads via MiXCR and lists one record per CDR3 protein. The sample has about 130,000 distinct CDR3 sequences, about 7% seen once. Sequencing was done on a sample of blood, either unsorted or a sorted T cell fraction (not recorded which). These receptor sequences come from a female donor with ankylosing spondylitis or in good health (not recorded which).

This clonotype was observed at least ten times. The V call is TRBV15, the J call TRBJ1-6; the match to TRBD1 covers 8 bases. V lost 1 base and J lost 8; bases outside the gene matches: 1. This CDR3 is built from 14 residues. CDR1 is LNHNV, CDR2 YYDKDF, per germline (reference sequence). CDR3 residues: CATSRAGGDSPLHF. The CDR3 DNA reads as TGTGCCACCAGCAGAGCAGGGGGCGATTCACCCCTCCACTTT.

This sequence joins TRBV7-9 and TRBJ2-2, with 12 bases fitting TRBD2. The CDR3 contains 16 residues. Germline values: CDR1 SEHNR, CDR2 FQNEAQ (reference sequence). V lost 5 bases, J lost 3 bases, and 4 bases stayed unmatched. The CDR3 region has the DNA TGTGCCAGCAGCAGACTAGCGGGGGCCTACACCGGGGAGCTGTTTTTT. Its translation: CASSRLAGAYTGELFF. The full variable domain, with the rest looked up from reference TRBV7-9 and TRBJ2-2, is DTGVSQNPRHKITKRGQNVTFRCDPISEHNRLYWYRQTLGQGPEFLTYFQNEAQLEKSRLLSDRFSAERPKGSFSTLEIQRTEQGDSAMYLCASSRLAGAYTGELFFGEGSRLTVL.